The 19 T cell receptor beta chains below come from one sample, sequenced in a study of CD8+ T cells in alopecia areata. Following RNA extraction, reverse transcription yielded cDNA that acted as the sequencing template. The method was immunoSEQ multiplex PCR; TCRdb's version includes in-frame clones alone and lacks a portion of them. In the table there are 150,000 to 200,000 clones, approximately 62% of which are singletons. The sample's treatment: oral pan-JAK inhibitor, 5-10 mg twice daily. The sample consisted of CD4+ T cells sorted from blood, taken at week 24, from a patient treated with tofacitinib. The receptors shown here come from a human donor with alopecia areata.

This rearrangement joins TRBV29-1 to TRBJ1-1; D is unresolved. From germline, CDR1 is SQVTM and CDR2 ANQGSEA. Trimming removed 0 bases at V and 6 bases at J, with 14 bases between. This CDR3 is 14 amino acids long. CDR3 DNA: TGCAGCGTTGAAGAAGATCCGGGGAAGGCTGAAGCTTTCTTT. The encoded protein is CSVEEDPGKAEAFF.

V usage is TRBV7-2 and J usage is TRBJ1-2; 8 nucleotides line up with TRBD1. Looked up from germline, CDR1 is SGHTA and CDR2 is FQGNSA. The length of the CDR3 is 14 residues. The J segment lost 6 bases and the V segment lost 5 bases, leaving 8 bases of the junction unmatched. The CDR3 nucleotides read TGTGCCAGCAGCAAACAAGGACAGGGCCATGGCTACACCTTC. Amino acid sequence: CASSKQGQGHGYTF.

As concerns this clone: This CDR3 is also generated by other DNA sequences in the sample. This chain joins TRBV7-9 and TRBJ1-6, with 7 bases matching TRBD1. The CDR3 is 14 amino acids. V gave up 5 bases and J gave up 5 bases; unmatched junction bases: 3. Germline CDR1 is SEHNR and CDR2 is FQNEAQ (reference sequence). CDR3 region: CASSRGQDNSPLHF. The CDR3 bases are TGTGCCAGCAGCAGAGGACAGGATAATTCACCCCTCCACTTT.

This clone was observed a few times. J is TRBJ1-2 and V is TRBV29-1, with TRBD1 identical over 9 bases. The V segment lost 6 bases and the J segment 4 bases; nucleotides outside the gene matches: 6. Germline CDR1 and CDR2: SQVTM and ANQGSEA. CDR3 length: 13 amino acids. The CDR3 region is CSVSGTGTYGYTF. CDR3 in DNA: TGCAGCGTATCCGGGACAGGGACCTATGGCTACACCTTC.

Sample share makes this clone medium-sized (0.01 to 0.1%). The V and J genes are TRBV5-1 and TRBJ2-7, with 7 bases that match TRBD2. In germline, CDR1 is SGHRS, CDR2 YFSETQ. The CDR3 spans 14 residues. V lost 4 bases, J lost 4 bases, and 8 bases stayed unmatched. This CDR3 is CASSAGTNLYEQYF. Written as DNA, the CDR3 is TGCGCCAGCAGCGCCGGGACTAACCTATACGAGCAGTACTTC.

V is TRBV5-1 and J is TRBJ2-3; D might be TRBD2 (6 bases). The CDR3 totals 14 residues. Per germline, CDR1 SGHRS and CDR2 YFSETQ. V shed 3 bases and J shed 2 bases, with 10 bases lying between them. This CDR3 is CASSSGTPTDTQYF. DNA for the CDR3: TGCGCCAGCAGCTCCGGGACTCCCACAGATACGCAGTATTTT.

The chain recombines TRBV23-1 with TRBJ1-5; D is unclear. TRBV23-1 is designated an ORF whose function remains uncertain. This CDR3 region has 14 residues. The ends were cut back, 1 base at V and 3 bases at J, with 7 bases in the middle. The CDR3: CASSQWGDNQPQHF. DNA of the CDR3: TGCGCCAGCAGTCAATGGGGAGACAATCAGCCCCAGCATTTT.

The chain joins TRBV5-1 to TRBJ2-1, with TRBD2 identical over 9 bases. J lost 5 bases, V lost 3 bases, and 3 bases had no gene match. The CDR3 has 14 amino acids. Germline V gene sequence: CDR1 SGHRS, CDR2 YFSETQ. The CDR3 DNA reads as TGCGCCAGCAGCTCCTCTAGCGGGAACAATGAGCAGTTCTTC. It is translated as CASSSSSGNNEQFF.

This clone was seen only a few times. This CDR3 is also generated by other DNA sequences in the sample. The V and J genes are TRBV19 and TRBJ1-1; D remains unclear. This CDR3 spans 12 amino acids. Germline CDR1 and CDR2: LNHDA and SQIVND (reference sequence). The germline V and J ends were trimmed by 8 bases and 0 bases, with 7 bases remaining between them. The CDR3 is CASSRLNTEAFF. As DNA, the CDR3 is TGTGCCAGTTCTCGTTTGAACACTGAAGCTTTCTTT.

CDR3 sequence reads: CASSRTGGRESPLHF. CDR3 coding DNA: TGCGCCAGCAGCCGTACAGGAGGACGAGAATCACCCCTCCACTTT. The rearrangement joins TRBV5-1 to TRBJ1-6, with D tentatively TRBD1 (5 bases). CDR1 SGHRS and CDR2 YFSETQ come from the germline V gene. V lost 4 bases and J lost 10, with 18 bases in between. This CDR3 contains 15 residues.

This chain links TRBV5-1 with TRBJ2-5, with 10 bases matching TRBD1. The CDR3 runs to 16 residues. Germline CDR1 reads SGHRS; CDR2 reads YFSETQ. J gave up 5 bases and V 0 bases, and 7 bases lay outside the gene matches. The CDR3 DNA follows: TGCGCCAGCAGCTTGGCCACGACAGGGGGCGTGGAGACCCAGTACTTC. Its protein is CASSLATTGGVETQYF.

This chain links TRBV7-9 with TRBJ2-7; TRBD1 aligns across 7 bases. Germline CDR1 reads SEHNR; CDR2 reads FQNEAQ (reference sequence). The CDR3 length is 14 residues. The trim removed 2 bases at V and 2 bases at J, leaving 3 bases unmatched. The CDR3 spells CASSLTGATYEQYF. The CDR3 nucleotides read TGTGCCAGCAGCTTAACAGGGGCGACCTACGAGCAGTACTTC.

V gene TRBV5-1 combines with J gene TRBJ2-7, with 9 bases identical to TRBD1. The CDR3 consists of 14 residues. CDR1 and CDR2 from the germline V gene are SGHRS and YFSETQ. J gave up 3 bases and V 4 bases, and 5 bases lay outside the gene matches. DNA of the CDR3: TGCGCCAGCAGCAGCGGACAGGGGATCTACGAGCAGTACTTC. Amino acid sequence: CASSSGQGIYEQYF.

The chain carries TRBV6-1 and TRBJ1-5; D is undetermined. This CDR3 comprises 16 residues. The germline V gene encodes CDR1 MNHNS and CDR2 SASEGT. V gave up 2 bases and J gave up 0 bases, with 11 bases separating them. The CDR3, as DNA: TGTGCCAGCAGTGAACTCGGCTCAGCTAGCAATCAGCCCCAGCATTTT. Translated: CASSELGSASNQPQHF.

The chain uses TRBV27 and TRBJ2-5; the D is unclear. From germline, CDR1 is MNHEY and CDR2 SMNVEV (reference sequence). This CDR3 region has 12 residues. Trimming removed 3 bases at V and 4 bases at J, with 6 bases between. This CDR3 is CASSFTGETQYF. The CDR3 DNA sequence: TGTGCCAGCAGTTTTACTGGAGAGACCCAGTACTTC.

J is TRBJ1-2 and V is TRBV14; D remains unclear. This CDR3 comprises 16 residues. Trimming cost V 0 bases and J 9 bases, with 20 bases left between them. Germline values: CDR1 SGHDN, CDR2 FVKESK. CDR3 loop: CASSQDGRSMVNRYTF. The CDR3 DNA reads as TGTGCCAGCAGCCAAGATGGGAGGAGTATGGTTAATCGCTACACCTTC.

CDR3 nucleotide sequence: TGTGCCACCAGCAGACAATTAGCGGGGGGGCTCTATGAGCAGTTCTTC. Its protein is CATSRQLAGGLYEQFF. The genes are TRBV15 and TRBJ2-1, with 11 nucleotides matching TRBD2. Germline trimming cut 2 bases from V and 8 bases from J; bases unmatched to any gene: 8. This CDR3 contains 16 residues. Per the germline V gene, CDR1 is LNHNV and CDR2 is YYDKDF (reference sequence). The entire variable domain, with the rest obtained from reference TRBV15 and TRBJ2-1, is as follows: DAMVIQNPRYQVTQFGKPVTLSCSQTLNHNVMYWYQQKSSQAPKLLFHYYDKDFNNEADTPDNFQSRRPNTSFCFLDIRSPGLGDTAMYLCATSRQLAGGLYEQFFGPGTRLTVL.

The table lists this clone with a few counts. The chain carries TRBV27 and TRBJ1-2, with unresolved D. CDR1 and CDR2 (germline): MNHEY, SMNVEV (reference sequence). V was clipped by 4 bases and J by 3 bases, with 15 bases between them. The CDR3 consists of 15 residues. CDR3 bases: TGTGCCAGCAGTTCTGAGTTGACGCCGGACTATGGCTACACCTTC. Translating gives CASSSELTPDYGYTF.

The V gene is TRBV30, the J gene TRBJ1-2; D is unresolved. Looked up from germline, CDR1 is GTSNPN and CDR2 is SVGIG (reference sequence). The CDR3 runs 11 residues. V lost 5 bases and J 4 bases, leaving 8 bases between the germline ends. The CDR3 sequence is CAWEYSYGYTF. DNA of the CDR3: TGTGCCTGGGAGTATTCCTATGGCTACACCTTC.